A single sample gave rise to the 12 T cell receptor beta chains below, sequenced in a study of T cells in Graves' hyperthyroidism and ophthalmopathy. RNA transcripts served as the template for amplifying TCR beta CDR3 regions. The TCR CDR3 first-round RT-PCR relied on the HTBI primer set. Each CDR3 protein gets one entry after TCRdb re-called the multiplex PCR reads with MiXCR. Of 500,000 or so distinct CDR3 sequences listed, roughly 18% are singletons. The sample was blood. The receptor source for this set is a woman younger than 35 with Graves' ophthalmopathy.

This clonotype was observed a single time. This sequence may be a read error, since a much larger clone differs from it by one base. The rearrangement uses TRBV9 and TRBJ1-2; D remains ambiguous. Germline V CDR1 and CDR2: SGDLS, YYNGEE. This CDR3 comprises 13 residues. V was shortened by 1 base and J by 1 base, with 5 bases between the two germline ends. Written as DNA, the CDR3 is TGTGCCAGCAGCGTATACAGTAACTATGGCTACACCTTC. Its translation is CASSVYSNYGYTF.

Ten or more counts support this clonotype. This chain joins TRBV30 and TRBJ1-4; D call uncertain. The CDR3 has 14 residues. Trimming shortened V by 3 bases and J by 7 bases, and 15 bases separated the two germline ends. In germline, CDR1 is GTSNPN, CDR2 SVGIG (reference sequence). CDR3 region: CAWRGREGTEKLFF. The CDR3 DNA reads as TGTGCCTGGAGAGGAAGGGAGGGAACTGAAAAACTGTTTTTT.

This clonotype was detected many times. V usage is TRBV30 and J usage is TRBJ1-1, with unresolved D. The V end lost 4 bases, the J end lost 0 bases, and 12 bases lay between the germline ends. The CDR3 spans 14 residues. Germline lookup yields CDR1 GTSNPN and CDR2 SVGIG (reference sequence). For the CDR3, the DNA is TGTGCCTGGACTATTTTGAGCATGAACACTGAAGCTTTCTTT. It is translated as CAWTILSMNTEAFF.

This clonotype was found many times. This chain links TRBV5-8 with TRBJ2-1; tentative D call: TRBD1 (5 bases). The CDR3 consists of 14 residues. V was pared by 2 bases and J by 12 bases, with 18 bases between. Germline CDR1 and CDR2: SGHTS and YDEGEE. The CDR3 bases are TGTGCCAGCAGCTTCCTCACGGACCGACAGTGGCAGTTCTTC. Translating gives CASSFLTDRQWQFF.

The genes are TRBV7-2 and TRBJ2-2; 7 nucleotides align to TRBD1. The J segment lost 3 bases and the V segment lost 3 bases, leaving 1 base of the junction unmatched. The germline V gene has CDR1 SGHTA and CDR2 FQGNSA. The CDR3 is 14 residues long. CDR3 sequence: CASSFDRDTGELFF. The CDR3 DNA follows: TGTGCCAGCAGCTTCGACAGGGACACCGGGGAGCTGTTTTTT.

This clonotype has at least ten counts. The J gene is TRBJ2-1, the V gene TRBV5-1; 7 bases align to TRBD1. Germline trimming cut 3 bases from V and 4 bases from J; bases unmatched to any gene: 13. The CDR3 consists of 17 residues. CDR1 is SGHRS and CDR2 is YFSETQ in the germline V gene. CDR3 DNA: TGCGCCAGCAGCTGGGGACCCCGACAGGGCCTATACAATGAGCAGTTCTTC. As protein: CASSWGPRQGLYNEQFF. The variable domain in full, with the rest retrieved from reference TRBV5-1 and TRBJ2-1, is KAGVTQTPRYLIKTRGQQVTLSCSPISGHRSVSWYQQTPGQGLQFLFEYFSETQRNKGNFPGRFSGRQFSNSRSEMNVSTLELGDSALYLCASSWGPRQGLYNEQFFGPGTRLTVL.

This clonotype has a single count. The germline gene is not matched at one end of the junction; a read error may be the cause. This chain joins TRBV27 and TRBJ2-7, with D hard to call. The CDR3 is 13 amino acids. Germline values: CDR1 MNHEY, CDR2 SMNVEV (reference sequence). DNA of the CDR3: TGTACCAGCAGTTTAGGGCGGAACTACGAGCAGTACTTC. Translation: CTSSLGRNYEQYF.

The chain carries TRBV10-3 and TRBJ1-1; no definite D call. V was cut by 3 bases and J by 1 base, with 12 bases left in between. The CDR3 covers 15 residues. CDR1 is ENHRY, CDR2 SYGVKD, per germline. The CDR3 DNA reads as TGTGCCATCAGTGAAGCTGTCAGGACGAACACTGAAGCTTTCTTT. It translates to CAISEAVRTNTEAFF.

V gene TRBV29-1 combines with J gene TRBJ2-7; TRBD1 is a possible D gene (5 bases). CDR3 length: 13 residues. Germline CDR1 reads SQVTM; CDR2 reads ANQGSEA. V dropped 0 bases and J dropped 5 bases, with 11 bases sitting between them. CDR3 protein: CSVEDLGVNEQYF. CDR3 in DNA: TGCAGCGTTGAAGATTTAGGGGTCAACGAGCAGTACTTC.

This clonotype was found many times. Germline is not matched at one junction end, which may reflect a read error. The chain has TRBV20-1 and TRBJ1-5; TRBD1 matches at 7 bases. The CDR3 loop spans 13 amino acids. Germline CDR1 DFQATT, CDR2 SNEGSKA (reference sequence). CDR3 amino acids: CSAREDRTKAQHF. The CDR3, as DNA: TGCAGTGCTCGAGAGGACAGGACAAAGGCCCAGCATTTT.

This clonotype has at least ten counts. The chain is built from TRBV4-1 and TRBJ2-7; 7 bases fit TRBD1. The CDR3 is 14 residues long. J gave up 5 bases and V 2 bases, and 6 bases lay outside the gene matches. The germline V gene encodes CDR1 MGHRA and CDR2 YSYEKL. CDR3 residues: CASSQPRQGHEQYF. CDR3 coding DNA: TGCGCCAGCAGCCAACCCCGACAGGGCCACGAGCAGTACTTC.

There are a few counts of this clonotype. The rearrangement links TRBV7-6 to TRBJ2-2; D may be TRBD2 (6 bases). The length of the CDR3 is 15 residues. V dropped 5 bases and J dropped 5 bases, with 15 bases sitting between them. CDR1 and CDR2 from the germline V gene are SGHVS and FNYEAQ. The CDR3 reads CASSGHGSLTGELFF. CDR3 DNA sequence: TGTGCCAGCAGCGGCCACGGGAGTTTAACCGGGGAGCTGTTTTTT.